Listed below are T cell receptor beta chains from one sample, sequenced in a study of blood T cell repertoires in COVID-19. TCRdb's table, derived via immunoSEQ multiplex PCR, lists solely in-frame clones and lacks some. The data show approximately 250,000 clones, with roughly 83% seen just once and over 5.5% held by the top ten. The sequenced sample consisted of peripheral blood. These TCRs come from a woman aged 80 or older with COVID-19, enrolled during active disease. The CDR3 runs from the conserved cysteine through the conserved F or W. The D gene is left open where the match is weak. Expanded clones are given a class, and other clones once, few, many or no size at all.

j_call: TRBJ1-2; d_call: TRBD1; cdr3_length: 17; v_call: TRBV5-6; clone_size: NA; cdr3_aa: CASSVGGLARGQDGYTF; cdr3_nt: TGTGCCAGCAGCGTTGGGGGGCTGGCCAGGGGGCAGGATGGCTACACCTTC
j_call: TRBJ1-1; d_call: NA; cdr3_length: 15; v_call: TRBV9; clone_size: NA; cdr3_aa: CASSVGGVLNTEAFF; cdr3_nt: TGTGCCAGCAGCGTAGGGGGAGTCTTGAACACTGAAGCTTTCTTT
j_call: TRBJ2-2; d_call: TRBD2; cdr3_length: 16; v_call: TRBV7-2; clone_size: NA; cdr3_aa: CASSSYSGVNTGELFF; cdr3_nt: TGTGCCAGCAGCTCGTATAGCGGGGTAAACACCGGGGAGCTGTTTTTT
j_call: TRBJ1-4; d_call: NA; cdr3_length: 14; v_call: TRBV28; clone_size: NA; cdr3_aa: CASSGWGDREKLFF; cdr3_nt: TGTGCCAGCAGTGGGTGGGGGGACCGCGAAAAACTGTTTTTT
j_call: TRBJ1-2; d_call: NA; cdr3_length: 15; v_call: TRBV30; clone_size: NA; cdr3_aa: CAWSVGDADSYGYTF; cdr3_nt: TGTGCCTGGAGTGTAGGCGACGCCGACTCCTATGGCTACACCTTC
j_call: TRBJ2-7; d_call: TRBD2; cdr3_length: 14; v_call: TRBV6-5; clone_size: once; cdr3_aa: CASSKPGTSGEQYF; cdr3_nt: TGTGCCAGCAGTAAGCCCGGGACTAGCGGAGAGCAGTACTTC
j_call: TRBJ1-1; d_call: NA; cdr3_length: 14; v_call: TRBV19; clone_size: NA; cdr3_aa: CASSITGLDTEAFF; cdr3_nt: TGTGCCAGTAGTATAACAGGGCTGGACACTGAAGCTTTCTTT
j_call: TRBJ1-5; d_call: TRBD1; cdr3_length: 19; v_call: TRBV4-2; clone_size: NA; cdr3_aa: CASSRSEDRERSSNQPQHF; cdr3_nt: TGTGCCAGCAGCCGGTCAGAGGACAGGGAGAGATCTAGCAATCAGCCCCAGCATTTT
j_call: TRBJ1-5; d_call: TRBD1; cdr3_length: 16; v_call: TRBV3-1/TRBV3-2; clone_size: NA; cdr3_aa: CASSQGGQGGYQPQHF; cdr3_nt: TGTGCCAGCAGCCAAGGCGGCCAGGGGGGATATCAGCCCCAGCATTTT
j_call: TRBJ2-7; d_call: NA; cdr3_length: 13; v_call: TRBV30; clone_size: NA; cdr3_aa: CAWGRHVAYEQYF; cdr3_nt: TGTGCCTGGGGACGCCACGTAGCCTACGAGCAGTACTTC
j_call: TRBJ2-2; d_call: NA; cdr3_length: 15; v_call: TRBV5-1; clone_size: few; cdr3_aa: CASLGGTANTGELFF; cdr3_nt: TGCGCCTCTTTAGGGGGTACAGCGAACACCGGGGAGCTGTTTTTT
j_call: TRBJ1-2; d_call: TRBD1; cdr3_length: 14; v_call: TRBV19; clone_size: NA; cdr3_aa: CASSVDRGRVGYTF; cdr3_nt: TGTGCCAGTAGTGTAGACAGGGGGAGAGTTGGCTACACCTTC
j_call: TRBJ2-2; d_call: NA; cdr3_length: 15; v_call: TRBV19; clone_size: NA; cdr3_aa: CASSPGTTNTGELFF; cdr3_nt: TGTGCCAGTAGTCCTGGGACAACGAACACCGGGGAGCTGTTTTTT
j_call: TRBJ1-2; d_call: NA; cdr3_length: 15; v_call: TRBV6-6; clone_size: NA; cdr3_aa: CASSYIRDSSYGYTF; cdr3_nt: TGTGCCAGCAGTTACATCCGGGACTCAAGCTATGGCTACACCTTC
j_call: TRBJ2-2; d_call: NA; cdr3_length: 16; v_call: TRBV19; clone_size: NA; cdr3_aa: CASSITRQGNTGELFF; cdr3_nt: TGTGCCAGTAGTATCACAAGGCAGGGGAACACCGGGGAGCTGTTTTTT
j_call: TRBJ2-7; d_call: NA; cdr3_length: 16; v_call: TRBV18; clone_size: few; cdr3_aa: CASSPEPSLTSYEQYF; cdr3_nt: TGTGCCAGCTCACCGGAGCCTAGCCTTACCTCCTACGAGCAGTACTTC
j_call: TRBJ1-1; d_call: NA; cdr3_length: 14; v_call: TRBV5-5; clone_size: NA; cdr3_aa: CASSLDPGVNEAFF; cdr3_nt: TGTGCCAGCAGCTTGGATCCAGGGGTAAATGAAGCTTTCTTT
j_call: TRBJ2-2; d_call: TRBD2; cdr3_length: 14; v_call: TRBV18; clone_size: NA; cdr3_aa: CASSSGGNTGELFF; cdr3_nt: TGTGCCAGCTCAAGCGGGGGCAACACCGGGGAGCTGTTTTTT
j_call: TRBJ1-6; d_call: NA; cdr3_length: 15; v_call: TRBV9; clone_size: NA; cdr3_aa: CASSVSGSGNSPLHF; cdr3_nt: TGTGCCAGCAGCGTATCAGGTTCTGGAAATTCACCCCTCCACTTT
j_call: TRBJ1-5; d_call: NA; cdr3_length: 16; v_call: TRBV28; clone_size: NA; cdr3_aa: CASTKIHGRADQPQHF; cdr3_nt: TGTGCCAGCACCAAAATTCATGGGAGGGCGGACCAGCCCCAGCATTTT
j_call: TRBJ1-1; d_call: NA; cdr3_length: 14; v_call: TRBV6-5; clone_size: NA; cdr3_aa: CASSYSTRYTEAFF; cdr3_nt: TGTGCCAGCAGTTACTCGACTAGATACACTGAAGCTTTCTTT
j_call: TRBJ2-3; d_call: NA; cdr3_length: 16; v_call: TRBV7-2; clone_size: NA; cdr3_aa: CASSLSAASRTDTQYF; cdr3_nt: TGTGCCAGCAGCCTTAGCGCGGCCTCACGCACAGATACGCAGTATTTT
j_call: TRBJ2-2; d_call: NA; cdr3_length: 18; v_call: TRBV18; clone_size: NA; cdr3_aa: CASSHVQGGITNTGELFF; cdr3_nt: TGTGCCAGCTCACACGTTCAGGGTGGAATTACGAACACCGGGGAGCTGTTTTTT
j_call: TRBJ1-2; d_call: TRBD1; cdr3_length: 15; v_call: TRBV6-2/TRBV6-3; clone_size: few; cdr3_aa: CASSKRQGSSLGYTF; cdr3_nt: TGTGCCAGCAGTAAGAGACAGGGTTCTTCCCTTGGCTACACCTTC
j_call: TRBJ2-2; d_call: NA; cdr3_length: 17; v_call: TRBV5-1; clone_size: NA; cdr3_aa: CASSLGQRIANTGELFF; cdr3_nt: TGCGCCAGCAGCCTGGGGCAGAGGATCGCGAACACCGGGGAGTTGTTTTTT
j_call: TRBJ1-5; d_call: TRBD1; cdr3_length: 15; v_call: TRBV4-3; clone_size: NA; cdr3_aa: CASSKDRGSNQPQHF; cdr3_nt: TGCGCCAGCAGCAAGGACAGGGGGAGCAATCAGCCCCAGCATTTT
j_call: TRBJ2-3; d_call: TRBD1; cdr3_length: 17; v_call: TRBV7-9; clone_size: NA; cdr3_aa: CASSSRQTGASTDTQYF; cdr3_nt: TGTGCCAGCAGCTCCCGCCAAACAGGGGCTAGCACAGATACGCAGTATTTT
j_call: TRBJ2-3; d_call: NA; cdr3_length: 17; v_call: TRBV9; clone_size: NA; cdr3_aa: CASSSPRGRGLTDTQYF; cdr3_nt: TGTGCCAGCAGCTCCCCCAGGGGACGCGGACTCACAGATACGCAGTATTTT
j_call: TRBJ1-3; d_call: NA; cdr3_length: 15; v_call: TRBV3-1/TRBV3-2; clone_size: once; cdr3_aa: CASSQARTTGNTIYF; cdr3_nt: TGTGCCAGCAGCCAAGCCCGGACAACTGGAAACACCATATATTTT
j_call: TRBJ1-5; d_call: NA; cdr3_length: 14; v_call: TRBV5-5; clone_size: NA; cdr3_aa: CASSLVVSNQPQHF; cdr3_nt: TGTGCCAGCAGCTTGGTTGTCAGTAATCAGCCCCAGCATTTT
j_call: TRBJ1-3; d_call: NA; cdr3_length: 15; v_call: TRBV18; clone_size: NA; cdr3_aa: CASSPREGSGNTIYF; cdr3_nt: TGTGCCAGCTCACCGAGGGAGGGCTCTGGAAACACCATATATTTT
j_call: TRBJ1-2; d_call: NA; cdr3_length: 14; v_call: TRBV28; clone_size: NA; cdr3_aa: CASSEGKLDYGYTF; cdr3_nt: TGTGCCAGCAGCGAGGGAAAATTAGACTATGGCTACACCTTC
j_call: TRBJ1-3; d_call: NA; cdr3_length: 12; v_call: TRBV2; clone_size: NA; cdr3_aa: CASSIGGNTIYF; cdr3_nt: TGTGCCAGCAGTATCGGTGGAAACACCATATATTTT